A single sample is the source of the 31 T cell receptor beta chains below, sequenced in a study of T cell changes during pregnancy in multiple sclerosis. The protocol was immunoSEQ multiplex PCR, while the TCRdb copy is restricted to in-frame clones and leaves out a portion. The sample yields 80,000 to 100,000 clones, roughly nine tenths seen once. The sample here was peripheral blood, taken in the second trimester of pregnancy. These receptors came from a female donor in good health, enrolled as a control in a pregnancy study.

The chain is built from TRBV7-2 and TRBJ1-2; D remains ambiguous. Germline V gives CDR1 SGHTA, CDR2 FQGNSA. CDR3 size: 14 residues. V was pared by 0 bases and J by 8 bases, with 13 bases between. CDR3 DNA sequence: TGTGCCAGCAGCTTAGCGAACCCGGGAGGCGGCTACACCTTC. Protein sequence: CASSLANPGGGYTF.

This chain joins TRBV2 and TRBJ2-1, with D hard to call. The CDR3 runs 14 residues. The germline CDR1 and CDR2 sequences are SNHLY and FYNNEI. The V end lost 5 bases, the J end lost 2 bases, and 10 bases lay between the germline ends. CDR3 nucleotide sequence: TGTGCCAGCAGTTGGAGAGGCCCCTACAATGAGCAGTTCTTC. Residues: CASSWRGPYNEQFF.

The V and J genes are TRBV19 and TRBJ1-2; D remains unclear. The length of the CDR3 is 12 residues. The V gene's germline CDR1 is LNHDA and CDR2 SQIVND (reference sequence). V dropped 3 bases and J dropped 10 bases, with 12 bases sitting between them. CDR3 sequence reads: CASSIAQQAYTF. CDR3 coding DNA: TGTGCCAGTAGTATTGCCCAGCAGGCCTACACCTTC.

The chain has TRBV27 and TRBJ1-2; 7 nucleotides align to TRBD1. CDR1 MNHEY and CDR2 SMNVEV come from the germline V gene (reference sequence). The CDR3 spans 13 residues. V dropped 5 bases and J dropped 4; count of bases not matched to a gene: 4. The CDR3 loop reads CASSPGQLYGYTF. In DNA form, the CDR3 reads TGTGCCAGCAGTCCGGGACAGCTCTATGGCTACACCTTC.

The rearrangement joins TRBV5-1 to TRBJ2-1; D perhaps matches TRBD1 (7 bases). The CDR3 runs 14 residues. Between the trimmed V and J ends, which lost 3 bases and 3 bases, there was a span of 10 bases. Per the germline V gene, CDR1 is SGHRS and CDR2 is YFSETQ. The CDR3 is CASSWRDSYNEQFF. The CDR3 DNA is TGCGCCAGCAGCTGGAGGGACAGCTACAATGAGCAGTTCTTC.

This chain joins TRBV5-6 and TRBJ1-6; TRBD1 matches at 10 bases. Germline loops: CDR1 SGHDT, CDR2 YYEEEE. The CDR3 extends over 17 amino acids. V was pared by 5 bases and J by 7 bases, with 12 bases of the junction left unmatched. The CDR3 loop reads CASSQTPGTGANSPLHF. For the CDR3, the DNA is TGTGCCAGCAGTCAAACGCCCGGGACAGGGGCGAATTCACCCCTCCACTTT.

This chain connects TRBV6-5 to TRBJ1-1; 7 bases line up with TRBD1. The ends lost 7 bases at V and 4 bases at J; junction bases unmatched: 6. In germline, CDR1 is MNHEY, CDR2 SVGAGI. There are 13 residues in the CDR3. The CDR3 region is CASNRGIGTEAFF. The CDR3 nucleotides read TGTGCCAGCAACAGGGGAATCGGCACTGAAGCTTTCTTT.

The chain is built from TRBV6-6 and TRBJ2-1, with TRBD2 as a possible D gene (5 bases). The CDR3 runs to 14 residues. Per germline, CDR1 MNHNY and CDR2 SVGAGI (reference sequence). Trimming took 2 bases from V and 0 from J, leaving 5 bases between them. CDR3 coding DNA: TGTGCCAGCAGTTACGGGAGCTCCTACAATGAGCAGTTCTTC. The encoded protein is CASSYGSSYNEQFF.

The CDR3 DNA follows: TGTGCCAGCAGCTCGCTTTCGGGACAGGGGGCGTTAGGAAACACCATATATTTT. Its protein is CASSSLSGQGALGNTIYF. This chain uses TRBV7-9 with TRBJ1-3; 12 nucleotides match TRBD1. Germline assignment: CDR1 SEHNR and CDR2 FQNEAQ (reference sequence). V dropped 4 bases and J dropped 4; count of bases not matched to a gene: 11. This CDR3 contains 18 residues.

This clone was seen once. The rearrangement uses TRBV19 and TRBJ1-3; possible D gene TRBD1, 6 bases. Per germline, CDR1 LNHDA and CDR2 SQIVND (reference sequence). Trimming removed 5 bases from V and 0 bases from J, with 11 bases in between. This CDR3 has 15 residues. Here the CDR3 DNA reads TGTGCCAGTAGTGGACAGTTTATCTCTGGAAACACCATATATTTT. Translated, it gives CASSGQFISGNTIYF. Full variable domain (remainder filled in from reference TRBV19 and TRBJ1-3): DGGITQSPKYLFRKEGQNVTLSCEQNLNHDAMYWYRQDPGQGLRLIYYSQIVNDFQKGDIAEGYSVSREKKESFPLTVTSAQKNPTAFYLCASSGQFISGNTIYFGEGSWLTVV.

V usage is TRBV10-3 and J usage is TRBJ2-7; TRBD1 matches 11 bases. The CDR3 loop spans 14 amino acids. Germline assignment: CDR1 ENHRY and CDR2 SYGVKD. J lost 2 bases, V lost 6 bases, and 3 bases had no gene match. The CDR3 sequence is CAIRGQGGTYEQYF. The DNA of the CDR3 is TGTGCCATCAGGGGACAGGGGGGTACCTACGAGCAGTACTTC.

Here the CDR3 reads CASHAGSTDFSYEQYF. CDR3 coding DNA: TGTGCCAGCCACGCCGGGTCGACCGACTTTTCCTACGAGCAGTACTTC. The chain couples TRBV28 to TRBJ2-7; D not resolved. The V end lost 8 bases, the J end lost 1 base, and 21 bases lay between the germline ends. CDR1 MDHEN and CDR2 SYDVKM come from the germline V gene. The CDR3 extends over 16 amino acids.

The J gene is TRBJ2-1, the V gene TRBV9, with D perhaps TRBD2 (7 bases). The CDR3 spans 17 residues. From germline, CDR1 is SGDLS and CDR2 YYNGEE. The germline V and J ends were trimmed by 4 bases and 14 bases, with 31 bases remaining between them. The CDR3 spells CASSPRGVGGRALEEFF. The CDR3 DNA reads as TGTGCCAGCAGCCCCCGGGGGGTAGGGGGGAGGGCCTTGGAGGAGTTCTTC.

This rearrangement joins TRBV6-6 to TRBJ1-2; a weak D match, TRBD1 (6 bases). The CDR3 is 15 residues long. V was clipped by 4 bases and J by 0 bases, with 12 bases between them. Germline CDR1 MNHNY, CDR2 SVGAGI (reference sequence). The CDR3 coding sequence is TGTGCCAGCAGTTCTAGGGGGGGGCCTAACTATGGCTACACCTTC. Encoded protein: CASSSRGGPNYGYTF.

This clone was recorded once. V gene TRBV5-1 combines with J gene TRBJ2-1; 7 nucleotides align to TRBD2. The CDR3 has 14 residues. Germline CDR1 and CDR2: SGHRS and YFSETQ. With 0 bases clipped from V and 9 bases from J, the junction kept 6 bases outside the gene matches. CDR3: CASSLGLAVGEQFF. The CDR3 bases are TGCGCCAGCAGCTTGGGGCTAGCGGTCGGTGAGCAGTTCTTC.

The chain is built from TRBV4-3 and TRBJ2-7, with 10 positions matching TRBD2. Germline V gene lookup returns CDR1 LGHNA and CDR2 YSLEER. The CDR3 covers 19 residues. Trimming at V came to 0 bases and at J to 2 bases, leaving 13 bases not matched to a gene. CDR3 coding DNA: TGCGCCAGCAGCCAAGATCTGAGGCTAGCGGGAGTCCCGGCCTACGAGCAGTACTTC. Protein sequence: CASSQDLRLAGVPAYEQYF.

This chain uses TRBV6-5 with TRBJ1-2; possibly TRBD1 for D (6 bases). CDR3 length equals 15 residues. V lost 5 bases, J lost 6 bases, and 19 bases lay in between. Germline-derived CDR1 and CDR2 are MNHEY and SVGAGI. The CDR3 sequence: CASSRSQGHTNGYTF. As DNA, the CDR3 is TGTGCCAGCAGTCGGAGTCAGGGACATACGAATGGCTACACCTTC.

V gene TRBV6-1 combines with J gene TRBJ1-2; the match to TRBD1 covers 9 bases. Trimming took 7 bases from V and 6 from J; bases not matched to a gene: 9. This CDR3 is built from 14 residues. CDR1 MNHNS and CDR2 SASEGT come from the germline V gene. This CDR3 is CASIAIQGAHGYTF. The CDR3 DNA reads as TGTGCCAGCATTGCCATACAGGGGGCCCATGGCTACACCTTC.

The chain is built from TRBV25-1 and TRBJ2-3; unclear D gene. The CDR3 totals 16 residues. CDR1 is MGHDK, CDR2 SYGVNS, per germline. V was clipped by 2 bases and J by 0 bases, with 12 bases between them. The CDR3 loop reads CASSEMAGYSTDTQYF. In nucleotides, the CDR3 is TGTGCCAGCAGTGAAATGGCAGGTTATAGCACAGATACGCAGTATTTT.

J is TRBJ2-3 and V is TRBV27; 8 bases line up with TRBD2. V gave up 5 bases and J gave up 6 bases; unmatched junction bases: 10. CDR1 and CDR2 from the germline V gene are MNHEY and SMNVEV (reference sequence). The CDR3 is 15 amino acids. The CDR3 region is CASSLLAGRADTQYF. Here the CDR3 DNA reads TGTGCCAGCAGTCTTTTAGCGGGACGGGCGGATACGCAGTATTTT.

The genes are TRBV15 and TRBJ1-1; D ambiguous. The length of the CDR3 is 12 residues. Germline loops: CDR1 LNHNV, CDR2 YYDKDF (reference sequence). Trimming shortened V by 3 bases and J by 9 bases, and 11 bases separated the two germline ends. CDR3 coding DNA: TGTGCCACCAGCAGTCTACAGCTACAAGCTTTCTTT. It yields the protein CATSSLQLQAFF.

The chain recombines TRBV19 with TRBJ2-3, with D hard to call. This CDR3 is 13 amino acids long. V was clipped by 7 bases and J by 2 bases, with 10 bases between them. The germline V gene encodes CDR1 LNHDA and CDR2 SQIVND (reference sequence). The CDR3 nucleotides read TGTGCCAGTACCGGGTCACCCACAGATACGCAGTATTTT. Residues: CASTGSPTDTQYF.

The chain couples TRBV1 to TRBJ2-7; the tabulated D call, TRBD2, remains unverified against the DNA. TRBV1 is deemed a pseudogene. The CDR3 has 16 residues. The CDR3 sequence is CTSSPPGGAPSYEQYF. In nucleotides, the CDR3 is TGCACCAGCAGCCCTCCGGGAGGGGCTCCCTCCTACGAGCAGTACTTC.

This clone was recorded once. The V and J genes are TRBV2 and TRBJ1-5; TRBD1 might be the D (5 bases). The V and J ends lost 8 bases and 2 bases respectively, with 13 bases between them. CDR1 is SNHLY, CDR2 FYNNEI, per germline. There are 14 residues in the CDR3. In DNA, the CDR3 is TGTGCCAGCGGGGCGGTGGCGGGCAATCAGCCCCAGCATTTT. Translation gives CASGAVAGNQPQHF.

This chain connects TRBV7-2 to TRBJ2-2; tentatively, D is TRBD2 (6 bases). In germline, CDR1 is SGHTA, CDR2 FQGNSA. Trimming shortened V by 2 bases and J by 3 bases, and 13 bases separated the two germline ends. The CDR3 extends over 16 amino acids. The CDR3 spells CASSLRVSGHTGELFF. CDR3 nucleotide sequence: TGTGCCAGCAGCTTAAGGGTTAGCGGCCACACCGGGGAGCTGTTTTTT.

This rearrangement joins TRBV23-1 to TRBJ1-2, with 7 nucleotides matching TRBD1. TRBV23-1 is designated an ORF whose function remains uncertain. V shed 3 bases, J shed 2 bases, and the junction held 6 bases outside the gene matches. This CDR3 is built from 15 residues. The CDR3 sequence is CASSHPGQANYGYTF. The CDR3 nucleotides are TGCGCCAGCAGTCACCCTGGACAGGCGAACTATGGCTACACCTTC.

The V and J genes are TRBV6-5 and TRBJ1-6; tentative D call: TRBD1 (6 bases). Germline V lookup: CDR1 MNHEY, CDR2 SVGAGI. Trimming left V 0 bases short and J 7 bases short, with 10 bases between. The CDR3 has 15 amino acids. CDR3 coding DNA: TGTGCCAGCAGTTACTCCCGCAGGGGAAATTCACCCCTCCACTTT. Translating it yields CASSYSRRGNSPLHF.

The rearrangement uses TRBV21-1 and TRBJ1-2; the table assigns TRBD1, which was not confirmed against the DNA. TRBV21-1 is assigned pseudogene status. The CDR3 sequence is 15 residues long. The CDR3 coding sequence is TGTGCCAGCAGCAAAAAACAGGGTCTGGACTATGGCTACACCTTC. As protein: CASSKKQGLDYGYTF.

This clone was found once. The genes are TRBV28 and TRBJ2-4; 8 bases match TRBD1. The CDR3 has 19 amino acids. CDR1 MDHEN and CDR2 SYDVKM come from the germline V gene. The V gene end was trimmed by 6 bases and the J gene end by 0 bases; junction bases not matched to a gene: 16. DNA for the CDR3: TGTGCCAGCAGACCTGCCGGGACAGGATACTCCTTAGCCAAAAACATTCAGTACTTC. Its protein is CASRPAGTGYSLAKNIQYF.

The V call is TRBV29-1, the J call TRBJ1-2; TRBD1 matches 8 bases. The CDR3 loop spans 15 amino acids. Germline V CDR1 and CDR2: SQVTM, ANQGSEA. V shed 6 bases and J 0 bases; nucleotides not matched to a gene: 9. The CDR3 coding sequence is TGCAGCGTAACAGGGGGGGGTGGTGCTAACTATGGCTACACCTTC. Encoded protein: CSVTGGGGANYGYTF.

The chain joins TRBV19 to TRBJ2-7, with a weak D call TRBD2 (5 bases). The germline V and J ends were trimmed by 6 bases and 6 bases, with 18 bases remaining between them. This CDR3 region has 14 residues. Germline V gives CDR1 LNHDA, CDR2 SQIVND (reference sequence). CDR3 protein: CASSRGGVTTEQYF. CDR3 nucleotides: TGTGCCAGTAGCCGGGGTGGGGTTACTACCGAGCAGTACTTC.